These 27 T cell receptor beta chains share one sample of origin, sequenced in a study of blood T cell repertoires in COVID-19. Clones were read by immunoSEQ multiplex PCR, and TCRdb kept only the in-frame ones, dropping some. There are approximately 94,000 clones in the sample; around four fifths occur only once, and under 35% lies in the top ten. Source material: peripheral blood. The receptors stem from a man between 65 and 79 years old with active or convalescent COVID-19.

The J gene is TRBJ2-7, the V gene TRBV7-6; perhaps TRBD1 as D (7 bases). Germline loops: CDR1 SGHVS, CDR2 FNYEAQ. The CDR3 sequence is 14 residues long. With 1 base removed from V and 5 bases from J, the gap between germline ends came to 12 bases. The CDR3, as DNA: TGTGCCAGCAGCTTAGGGGCCAGGGGGGACGAGCAGTACTTC. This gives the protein CASSLGARGDEQYF.

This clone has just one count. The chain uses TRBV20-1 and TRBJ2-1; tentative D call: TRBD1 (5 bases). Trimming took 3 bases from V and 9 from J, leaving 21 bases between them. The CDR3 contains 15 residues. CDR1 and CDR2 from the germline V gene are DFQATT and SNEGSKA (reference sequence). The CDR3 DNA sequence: TGCAGTGCTAGTACACCTGGCAGGGATTTAGGTGAGCAGTTCTTC. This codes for CSASTPGRDLGEQFF.

CDR3 DNA sequence: TGTGCCAGCTCACCGACAGGGTACACTGAAGCTTTCTTT. Translating gives CASSPTGYTEAFF. The J gene is TRBJ1-1, the V gene TRBV18, with 7 bases that match TRBD1. With V trimmed by 3 bases and J by 3 bases, 1 base remained unmatched. The length of the CDR3 is 13 residues. From germline, CDR1 is KGHSH and CDR2 LQKENI.

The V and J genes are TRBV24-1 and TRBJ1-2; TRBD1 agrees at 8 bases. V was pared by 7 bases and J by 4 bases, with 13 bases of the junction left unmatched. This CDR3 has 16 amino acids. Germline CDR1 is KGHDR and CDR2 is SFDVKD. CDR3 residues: CATSPGQDESIYGYTF. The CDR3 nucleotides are TGTGCCACCAGCCCGGGACAGGATGAGTCTATCTATGGCTACACCTTC.

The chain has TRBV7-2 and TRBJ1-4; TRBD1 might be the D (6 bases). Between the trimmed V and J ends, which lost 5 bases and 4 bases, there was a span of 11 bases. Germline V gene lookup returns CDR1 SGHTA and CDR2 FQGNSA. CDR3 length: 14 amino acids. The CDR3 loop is CASSLQGSNEKLFF. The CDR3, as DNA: TGTGCCAGCAGCCTTCAGGGGAGTAATGAAAAACTGTTTTTT.

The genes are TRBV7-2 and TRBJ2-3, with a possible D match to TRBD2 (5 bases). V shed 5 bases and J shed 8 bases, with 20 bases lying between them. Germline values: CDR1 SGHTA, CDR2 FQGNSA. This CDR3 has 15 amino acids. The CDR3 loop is CASSPRWTPYGTQYF. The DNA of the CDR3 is TGTGCCAGCAGCCCAAGGTGGACTCCGTACGGTACGCAGTATTTT.

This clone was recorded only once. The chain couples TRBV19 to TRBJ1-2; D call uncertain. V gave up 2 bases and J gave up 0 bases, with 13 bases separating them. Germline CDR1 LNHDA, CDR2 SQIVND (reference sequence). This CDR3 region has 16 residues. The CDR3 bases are TGTGCCAGTAGTATAAGTGCGGCGCCGGCTAACTATGGCTACACCTTC. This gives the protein CASSISAAPANYGYTF.

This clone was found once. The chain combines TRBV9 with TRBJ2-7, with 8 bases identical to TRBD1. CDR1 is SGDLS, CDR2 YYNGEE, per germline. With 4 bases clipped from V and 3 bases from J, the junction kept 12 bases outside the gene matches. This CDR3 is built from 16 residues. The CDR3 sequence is CASSLTGTGEYYEQYF. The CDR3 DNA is TGTGCCAGCAGCCTTACCGGGACAGGAGAATACTACGAGCAGTACTTC.

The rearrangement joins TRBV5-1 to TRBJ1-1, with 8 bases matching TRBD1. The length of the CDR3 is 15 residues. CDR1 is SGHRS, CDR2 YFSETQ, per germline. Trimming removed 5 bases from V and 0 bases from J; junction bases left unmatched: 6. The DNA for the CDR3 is TGCGCCAGCAGGGATGGGACAGGAATGAACACTGAAGCTTTCTTT. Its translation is CASRDGTGMNTEAFF.

CDR3 sequence reads: CASSLGGPKETQYF. DNA for the CDR3: TGTGCCAGCAGCTTGGGTGGGCCGAAAGAGACCCAGTACTTC. The chain uses TRBV5-4 and TRBJ2-5; D gene unclear. The germline V and J ends were trimmed by 0 bases and 3 bases, with 9 bases remaining between them. The CDR3 is 14 residues long. Germline assignment: CDR1 SGHNT and CDR2 YYREEE (reference sequence).

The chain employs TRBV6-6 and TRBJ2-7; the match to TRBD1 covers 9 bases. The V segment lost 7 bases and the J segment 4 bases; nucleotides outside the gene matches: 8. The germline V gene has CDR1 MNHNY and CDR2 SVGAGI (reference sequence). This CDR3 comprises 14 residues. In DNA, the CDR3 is TGTGCCAGCACCGCCCGGGACAGGGTATACGAGCAGTACTTC. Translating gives CASTARDRVYEQYF.

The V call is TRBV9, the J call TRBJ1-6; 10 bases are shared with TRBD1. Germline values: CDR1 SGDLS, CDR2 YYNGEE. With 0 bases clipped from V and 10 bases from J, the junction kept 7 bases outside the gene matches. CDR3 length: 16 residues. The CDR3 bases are TGTGCCAGCAGCGTAGGGGGACAGGGGTCAGGATCACCCCTCCACTTT. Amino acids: CASSVGGQGSGSPLHF.

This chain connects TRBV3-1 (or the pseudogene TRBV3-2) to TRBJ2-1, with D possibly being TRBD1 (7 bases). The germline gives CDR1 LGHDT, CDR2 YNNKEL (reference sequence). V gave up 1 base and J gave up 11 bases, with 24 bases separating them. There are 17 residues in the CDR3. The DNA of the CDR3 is TGTGCCAGCAGCCAAGGAGGGGGCGGGACATCCCTATCCCAGCAGTTCTTC. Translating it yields CASSQGGGGTSLSQQFF.

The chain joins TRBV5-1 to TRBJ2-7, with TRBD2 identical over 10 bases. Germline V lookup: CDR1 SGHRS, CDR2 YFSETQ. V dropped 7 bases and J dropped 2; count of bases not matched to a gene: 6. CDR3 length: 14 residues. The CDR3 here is CASGEGTSAYEQYF. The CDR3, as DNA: TGCGCCAGCGGCGAAGGGACTAGCGCCTACGAGCAGTACTTC.

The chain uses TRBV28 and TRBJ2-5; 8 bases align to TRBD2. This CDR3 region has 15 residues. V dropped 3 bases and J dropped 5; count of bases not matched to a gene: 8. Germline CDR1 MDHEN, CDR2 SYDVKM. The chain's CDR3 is CASSFRREVTETQYF. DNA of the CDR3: TGTGCCAGCAGTTTCCGGCGGGAGGTAACGGAGACCCAGTACTTC. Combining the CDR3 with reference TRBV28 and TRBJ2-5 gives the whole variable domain DVKVTQSSRYLVKRTGEKVFLECVQDMDHENMFWYRQDPGLGLRLIYFSYDVKMKEKGDIPEGYSVSREKKERFSLILESASTNQTSMYLCASSFRREVTETQYFGPGTRLLVL.

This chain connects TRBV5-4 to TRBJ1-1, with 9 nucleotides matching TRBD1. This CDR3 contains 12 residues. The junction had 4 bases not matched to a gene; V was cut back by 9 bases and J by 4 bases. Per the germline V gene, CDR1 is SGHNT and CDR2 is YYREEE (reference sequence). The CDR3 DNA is TGTGCCATTCAGACAGGGGGCACTGAAGCTTTCTTT. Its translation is CAIQTGGTEAFF.

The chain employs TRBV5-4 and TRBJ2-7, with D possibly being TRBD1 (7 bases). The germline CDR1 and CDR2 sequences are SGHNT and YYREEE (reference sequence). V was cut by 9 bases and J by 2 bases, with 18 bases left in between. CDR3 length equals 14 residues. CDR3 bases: TGTGCCACCCAGGGGGGCGCGCCCCCCTACGAGCAGTACTTC. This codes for CATQGGAPPYEQYF.

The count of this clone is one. CDR3 nucleotides: TGTGCCAGCAGCGCGGGACTAGCGGGGGTTAAGGCCGGGGAGCTGTTTTTT. Amino acids: CASSAGLAGVKAGELFF. The chain couples TRBV9 to TRBJ2-2, with 14 bases that match TRBD2. V gave up 3 bases and J gave up 6 bases; unmatched junction bases: 7. There are 17 residues in the CDR3. The V gene's germline CDR1 is SGDLS and CDR2 YYNGEE.

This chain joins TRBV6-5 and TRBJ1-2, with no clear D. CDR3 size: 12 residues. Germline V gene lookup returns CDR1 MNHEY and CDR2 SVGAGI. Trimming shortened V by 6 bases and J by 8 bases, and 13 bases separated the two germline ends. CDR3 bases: TGTGCCAGCAGGAAGGGAGGTGGGGGCTACACCTTC. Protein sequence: CASRKGGGGYTF.

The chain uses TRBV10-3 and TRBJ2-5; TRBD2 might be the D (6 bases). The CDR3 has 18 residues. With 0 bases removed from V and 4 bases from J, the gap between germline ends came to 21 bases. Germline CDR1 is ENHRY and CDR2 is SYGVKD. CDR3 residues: CAISESKVGGKQPETQYF. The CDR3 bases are TGTGCCATCAGTGAGTCTAAGGTGGGAGGTAAACAACCAGAGACCCAGTACTTC.

CDR3 DNA sequence: TGTGCCAGCAGCTTACGGCTAGCTTCAGAGACCCAGTACTTC. Encoded protein: CASSLRLASETQYF. The rearrangement uses TRBV7-8 and TRBJ2-5; D is perhaps TRBD2 (5 bases). The CDR3 extends over 14 amino acids. V was pared by 2 bases and J by 4 bases, with 11 bases between. Looked up from germline, CDR1 is SGHVS and CDR2 is FQNEAQ. Together with reference TRBV7-8 and TRBJ2-5, the CDR3 gives the full variable domain: GAGVSQSPRYKVAKRGQDVALRCDPISGHVSLFWYQQALGQGPEFLTYFQNEAQLDKSGLPSDRFFAERPEGSVSTLKIQRTQQEDSAVYLCASSLRLASETQYFGPGTRLLVL.

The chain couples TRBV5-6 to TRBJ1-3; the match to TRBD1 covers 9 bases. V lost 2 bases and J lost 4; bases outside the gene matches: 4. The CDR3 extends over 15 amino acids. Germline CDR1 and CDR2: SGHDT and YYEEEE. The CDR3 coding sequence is TGTGCCAGCAGCTTACAGGGGGCGTACGGAAACACCATATATTTT. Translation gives CASSLQGAYGNTIYF.

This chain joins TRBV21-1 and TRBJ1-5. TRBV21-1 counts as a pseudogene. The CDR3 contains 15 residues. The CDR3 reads CASLLRAGEGQPQHF. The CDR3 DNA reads TGTGCCAGCCTTTTGCGGGCCGGAGAAGGTCAGCCCCAGCATTTT.

Written as DNA, the CDR3 is TGTGCCAGCAGCTTAGAGGGACAGGGCCACGCTGGCTACACCTTC. This gives the protein CASSLEGQGHAGYTF. J is TRBJ1-2 and V is TRBV13; TRBD1 aligns across 9 bases. Trimming at V came to 1 base and at J to 7 bases, leaving 7 bases not matched to a gene. Germline V gene sequence: CDR1 PRHDT, CDR2 FYEKMQ (reference sequence). This CDR3 contains 15 residues.

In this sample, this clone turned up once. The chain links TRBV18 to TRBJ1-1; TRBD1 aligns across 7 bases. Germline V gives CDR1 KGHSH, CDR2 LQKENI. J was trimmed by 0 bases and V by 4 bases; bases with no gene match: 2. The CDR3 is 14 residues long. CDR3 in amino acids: CASSRGTVNTEAFF. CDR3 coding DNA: TGTGCCAGCTCACGCGGGACAGTGAACACTGAAGCTTTCTTT.

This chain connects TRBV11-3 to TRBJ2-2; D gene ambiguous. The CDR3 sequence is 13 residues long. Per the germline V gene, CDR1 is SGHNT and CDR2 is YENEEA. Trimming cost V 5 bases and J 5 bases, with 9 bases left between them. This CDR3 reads CASSTKLTGELFF. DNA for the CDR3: TGTGCCAGCAGCACGAAACTTACCGGGGAGCTGTTTTTT.

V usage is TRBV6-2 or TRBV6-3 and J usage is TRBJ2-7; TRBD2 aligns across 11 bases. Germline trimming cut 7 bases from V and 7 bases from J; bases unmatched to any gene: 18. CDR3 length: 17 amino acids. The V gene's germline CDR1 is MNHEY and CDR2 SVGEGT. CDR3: CASTPPDPGLADREQYF. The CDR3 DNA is TGTGCCAGCACCCCACCCGACCCGGGACTAGCGGATCGGGAGCAGTACTTC.